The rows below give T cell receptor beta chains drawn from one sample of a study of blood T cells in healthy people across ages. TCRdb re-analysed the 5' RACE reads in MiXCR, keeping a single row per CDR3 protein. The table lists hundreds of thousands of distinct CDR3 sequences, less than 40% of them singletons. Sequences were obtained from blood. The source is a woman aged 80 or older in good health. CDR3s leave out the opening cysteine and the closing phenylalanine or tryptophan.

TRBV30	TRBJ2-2	AWSAGGANTGELF
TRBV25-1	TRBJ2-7	ASLEGNTYEQY
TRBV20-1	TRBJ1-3	SASDTGADTIY
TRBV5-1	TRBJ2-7	ASSLGQGNNEQY
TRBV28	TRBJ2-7	ASNRDPYEQY
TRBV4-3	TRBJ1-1	ASSRAGNTEAF
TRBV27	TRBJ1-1	ASMPGGTNTEAF
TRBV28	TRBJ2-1	ASSPPGSLDHEQF
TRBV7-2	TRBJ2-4	ASSLAVIQY
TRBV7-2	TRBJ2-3	ASSPSVGGTDTQY
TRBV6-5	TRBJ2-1	ASSPERGTPIDNEQF
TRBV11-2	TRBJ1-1	ASSLAPQGAF
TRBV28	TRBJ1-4	ASSLGGSYSEKLF
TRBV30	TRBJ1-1	AWMEGAEATEAF
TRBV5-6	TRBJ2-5	ASSFGQDPETQY
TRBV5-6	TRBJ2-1	ASSLPTSVGENEQF
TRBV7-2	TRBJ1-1	ASSLLGSERVNTEAF
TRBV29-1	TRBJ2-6	SVYQMSSGANVLT
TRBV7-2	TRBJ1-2	ASSPTGGPTNYGYT
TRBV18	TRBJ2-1	ASSLMEGHEQF
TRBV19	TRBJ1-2	ASVEGTNYGYT
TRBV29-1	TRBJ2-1	SVNSPSPRVYNEQF
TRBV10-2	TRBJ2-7	ASRGSGGNYEQY
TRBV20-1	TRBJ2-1	SAPGTRITQNYNEQF
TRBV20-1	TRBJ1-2	SARKEDTPGRNGYT
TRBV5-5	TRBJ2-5	ASSSIPQGDQETQY
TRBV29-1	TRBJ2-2	SVVGGLNTGELF
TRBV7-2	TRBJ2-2	ASSLLRGARELF
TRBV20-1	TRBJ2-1	SASLTSWNEQF
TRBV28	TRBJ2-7	ASSSTGPFSYEQY
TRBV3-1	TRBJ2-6	ASSPVGTGANVRT
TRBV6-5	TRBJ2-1	ASSYRGPNANNEQF
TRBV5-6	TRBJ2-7	ASSSLGPSSYEQY
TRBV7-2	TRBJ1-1	ASSRSVGLNTEAF
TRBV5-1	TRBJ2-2	ASSAGGANGELF
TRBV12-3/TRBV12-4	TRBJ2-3	ASSLTRGGAHAQY
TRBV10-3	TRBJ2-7	AISKAGPSYEQY
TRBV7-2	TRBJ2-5	ASSLTAPQETQY
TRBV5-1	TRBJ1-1	ASSSGEVTEAF
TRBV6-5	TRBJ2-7	ASSYSAGSGAYEQY
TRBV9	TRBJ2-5	ASSVAGAEETQY
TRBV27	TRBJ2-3	ASSARTSGRAADTQY
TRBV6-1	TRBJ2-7	ATLKTGSYEQY
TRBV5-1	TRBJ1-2	ASSLGADKNYDYT
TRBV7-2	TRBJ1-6	ASSLNEGAGYNSPLH
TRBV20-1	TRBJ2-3	SARGPGQIDTDTQY
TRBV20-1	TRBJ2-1	SARGLAGSNSYNEQF